These 16 T cell receptor beta chains were all obtained from the same sample, sequenced in a study of human CD8 memory T cell subsets. CCR7+ PD-1+ TIGIT+ early memory CD8+ T cells with exhausted-like traits constituted the TPEX cells. Generation of TCR beta libraries used UMI-labeled 5' RACE. TCRdb reprocessed the 5' RACE reads and keeps a single row for each CDR3 protein, giving no DNA. In all, the sample yields some 6,900 distinct CDR3 sequences. The sample taken for sequencing was CD8+ T cells from PBMCs. These receptors came from a human donor in good health.

This rearrangement joins TRBV7-9 to TRBJ2-1; TCRdb's assignment of TRBD2 cannot be checked, as there is no DNA. From germline, CDR1 is SEHNR and CDR2 FQNEAQ (reference sequence). The CDR3 consists of 16 residues. CDR3 loop: CASSPAGTSGREEQFF.

V and J are TRBV7-2 and TRBJ2-7. Germline V gene lookup returns CDR1 SGHTA and CDR2 FQGNSA. The CDR3 has 13 amino acids. CDR3 sequence: CASSLRKRYEQYF. The full variable domain, rest sourced from reference TRBV7-2 and TRBJ2-7, is GAGVSQSPSNKVTEKGKDVELRCDPISGHTALYWYRQSLGQGLEFLIYFQGNSAPDKSGLPSDRFSAERTGGSVSTLTIQRTQQEDSAVYLCASSLRKRYEQYFGPGTRLTVT.

The genes are TRBV28 and TRBJ1-1. The CDR3 loop spans 13 amino acids. The germline V gene has CDR1 MDHEN and CDR2 SYDVKM. The CDR3 loop reads CASSFKGTSEAFF.

The rearrangement links TRBV29-1 to TRBJ2-1. This CDR3 spans 11 amino acids. Germline CDR1 SQVTM, CDR2 ANQGSEA. The CDR3 spells CSVRREVEQFF.

The chain is built from TRBV7-6 and TRBJ1-6. From germline, CDR1 is SGHVS and CDR2 FNYEAQ. The CDR3 is made up of 14 amino acids. CDR3 amino acids: CASSLQTPNSPLHF.

The CDR3 protein is CASSFGASYNEQFF. The genes are TRBV7-3 and TRBJ2-1; there is no DNA to check the TCRdb D call of TRBD1. Germline V gives CDR1 SGHTA, CDR2 FQGTGA. There are 14 residues in the CDR3. Looking up the rest from reference TRBV7-3 and TRBJ2-1 gives the full variable domain: GAGVSQTPSNKVTEKGKYVELRCDPISGHTALYWYRQSLGQGPEFLIYFQGTGAADDSGLPNDRFFAVRPEGSVSTLKIQRTERGDSAVYLCASSFGASYNEQFFGPGTRLTVL.

The V and J genes are TRBV7-3 and TRBJ2-1; the D call from TCRdb, TRBD1, cannot be confirmed without DNA. The CDR3 spans 15 residues. Germline CDR1 SGHTA, CDR2 FQGTGA. The CDR3 spells CASSFGTGNYNEQFF. The full variable domain, completed using reference TRBV7-3 and TRBJ2-1, is GAGVSQTPSNKVTEKGKYVELRCDPISGHTALYWYRQSLGQGPEFLIYFQGTGAADDSGLPNDRFFAVRPEGSVSTLKIQRTERGDSAVYLCASSFGTGNYNEQFFGPGTRLTVL.

This chain joins TRBV7-9 and TRBJ2-5. The germline V gene has CDR1 SEHNR and CDR2 FQNEAQ (reference sequence). This CDR3 region has 15 residues. The CDR3: CASSLAWSDQETQYF.

By frequency, this clonotype is medium-sized (0.01 to 0.1%). V and J are TRBV12-3 or TRBV12-4 and TRBJ2-7. The CDR3 runs to 12 residues. The CDR3 sequence is CASSLVFYEQYF.

This clonotype is classed as medium-sized by frequency. The chain joins TRBV7-6 to TRBJ1-4; TCRdb gives TRBD1 as the D gene, but with no DNA this cannot be confirmed. In germline, CDR1 is SGHVS, CDR2 FNYEAQ. The CDR3 extends over 16 amino acids. The CDR3 loop is CASSPKLGEGVGKLFF.

V gene TRBV11-2 combines with J gene TRBJ2-1; the TCRdb call, TRBD2, lacks DNA for checking. The CDR3 totals 15 residues. CDR1 is SGHAT, CDR2 FQNNGV, per germline. The CDR3 protein is CASSLRGNIDNEQFF.

This chain joins TRBV7-3 and TRBJ2-5; the D gene TCRdb calls, TRBD2, cannot be checked with no DNA. The CDR3 runs 15 residues. Germline V CDR1 and CDR2: SGHTA, FQGTGA. The CDR3: CASSLLGLAGETQYF.

This clonotype counts as medium-sized (0.01 to 0.1%) by frequency. The chain links TRBV3-1 to TRBJ2-1; TCRdb picks TRBD2, but there is no DNA to check that call. Germline CDR1 and CDR2: LGHDT and YNNKEL (reference sequence). The CDR3 covers 14 residues. Here the CDR3 reads CASSQVGPYNEQFF.

The rearrangement joins TRBV21-1 to TRBJ2-7; TCRdb calls TRBD1, which cannot be checked without DNA. TRBV21-1 is labeled a pseudogene. The length of the CDR3 is 15 residues. The CDR3 here is CASSKGNRGKPEQYF.

The J gene is TRBJ1-5, the V gene TRBV12-5; there is no DNA to check the TCRdb D call of TRBD1. Germline assignment: CDR1 LGHNT and CDR2 FRNRAP. The CDR3 sequence is 15 residues long. CDR3 region: CASGPAVAGDQPQHF.

The chain has TRBV5-5 and TRBJ1-5; TCRdb gives TRBD1 as the D gene, but with no DNA this cannot be confirmed. The V gene's germline CDR1 is SGHKS and CDR2 YYEKEE (reference sequence). The CDR3 runs to 15 residues. This CDR3 is CASSWEAGDNQPQHF.